This T cell receptor (beta chain) was identified during a study of blood T cell dynamics during melanoma immunotherapy. At the level of the study: Patients with metastatic melanoma got pembrolizumab or nivolumab-ipilimumab as first-line care.

This CDR3 comprises 17 residues. The germline V and J ends were trimmed by 6 bases and 2 bases, with 22 bases remaining between them. Germline V gene lookup returns CDR1 MDHEN and CDR2 SYDVKM. Clones were sequenced by immunoSEQ multiplex PCR, and TCRdb holds only the in-frame ones, with some missing. The sample has more than 14,000 clones; around nine tenths are singletons. Time point: week 3, after first cycle of checkpoint inhibitor. Apart from a couple of fast progressors, RECIST 1.1 response was judged 12 weeks post-infusion. No patient had earlier systemic cancer treatment, concurrent immunosuppressants, or another active cancer.

The sequence was obtained from a human donor with melanoma. Sample: blood, taken from a patient treated with checkpoint blockade. The rearrangement links TRBV28 to TRBJ1-2, with D possibly being TRBD1 (5 bases). The CDR3 loop reads CASRSKRDRELNYGYTF. The CDR3 DNA reads TGTGCCAGCAGATCAAAGAGGGACCGGGAACTGAACTATGGCTACACCTTC.